These 9 T cell receptor beta chains came from one sample sequenced in a study of shared clonotypes between healthy human individuals. Clones were sequenced by immunoSEQ multiplex PCR, and TCRdb holds only the in-frame ones, with some missing. The data show 2 million to 3 million clones, roughly 93% seen once. Source material: naive CD4+ T cells from PBMCs. Described subset: CD45RA+ positively selected. Receptor source: a man aged 18 to 29 in good health. Some clones in this sample may be carry-over from other donors' samples.

V is TRBV12-5 and J is TRBJ1-2; the match to TRBD1 covers 8 bases. The trim removed 7 bases at V and 7 bases at J, leaving 5 bases unmatched. The CDR3 has 12 residues. Germline loops: CDR1 LGHNT, CDR2 FRNRAP. Written as DNA, the CDR3 is TGTGCTAGTGAGAACGGACAGGGTGGCTACACCTTC. Protein product: CASENGQGGYTF.

The rearrangement joins TRBV19 to TRBJ2-2; TRBD1 matches at 9 bases. The CDR3 length is 16 residues. Germline values: CDR1 LNHDA, CDR2 SQIVND (reference sequence). Unmatched junction bases numbered 9, after V lost 6 bases and J lost 4 bases. CDR3 sequence reads: CASSKGTGWTTGELFF. In nucleotides, the CDR3 is TGTGCCAGTAGCAAAGGGACAGGGTGGACCACCGGGGAGCTGTTTTTT.

The chain links TRBV9 to TRBJ2-2; D might be TRBD1 or TRBD2, each matching 7 bases. CDR1 is SGDLS and CDR2 is YYNGEE in the germline V gene. V shed 8 bases and J shed 6 bases, with 17 bases lying between them. The CDR3 contains 14 residues. The DNA of the CDR3 is TGTGCCAGTACCCAGGGGGGGTTTGCCGGGGAGCTGTTTTTT. Its translation is CASTQGGFAGELFF.

The V and J genes are TRBV10-3 and TRBJ1-5, with 8 bases fitting TRBD1. This CDR3 has 14 amino acids. In germline, CDR1 is ENHRY, CDR2 SYGVKD. The V gene end was trimmed by 10 bases and the J gene end by 1 base; junction bases not matched to a gene: 6. CDR3 sequence (DNA): TGTGCCACTAGGGACAGGACGAGCAATCAGCCCCAGCATTTT. Translating it yields CATRDRTSNQPQHF.

This clone was observed a few times. Other DNA sequences in this sample translate to the same CDR3. The chain employs TRBV6-5 and TRBJ2-7; 7 positions agree with TRBD1. The CDR3 spans 13 residues. Per germline, CDR1 MNHEY and CDR2 SVGAGI. The V and J ends lost 6 bases and 2 bases, in that order; junction bases with no gene match: 4. The CDR3 nucleotides are TGTGCCAGCAGCCCCGGGACAGCCTACGAGCAGTACTTC. Protein sequence: CASSPGTAYEQYF.

This chain connects TRBV7-8 to TRBJ2-7; 7 bases fit TRBD2. The germline V gene encodes CDR1 SGHVS and CDR2 FQNEAQ. The CDR3 spans 15 residues. The V gene end was trimmed by 5 bases and the J gene end by 1 base; junction bases not matched to a gene: 8. DNA for the CDR3: TGTGCCAGCAGCCTCGGGGGGAGGGTTTCCTACGAGCAGTACTTC. This encodes CASSLGGRVSYEQYF.

Concerning this clone: In the same sample, other DNA sequences code for this CDR3. J is TRBJ2-2 and V is TRBV5-6, with unresolved D. Between the trimmed V and J ends, which lost 0 bases and 4 bases, there was a span of 4 bases. The CDR3 has 13 residues. Germline V CDR1 and CDR2: SGHDT, YYEEEE. The CDR3 region is CASSLVGTGELFF. The CDR3 DNA reads as TGTGCCAGCAGCTTGGTGGGCACCGGGGAGCTGTTTTTT.

The chain's CDR3 is CASSLRFTGTGDEKLFF. CDR3 nucleotides: TGTGCCAGCAGCTTACGGTTCACCGGGACAGGGGATGAAAAACTGTTTTTT. The chain carries TRBV7-9 and TRBJ1-4, with 10 bases identical to TRBD1. Trimming removed 2 bases from V and 6 bases from J; junction bases left unmatched: 9. Looked up from germline, CDR1 is SEHNR and CDR2 is FQNEAQ (reference sequence). The CDR3 length is 17 residues.

This sequence joins TRBV29-1 and TRBJ1-4, with 10 bases aligning to TRBD1. The CDR3 consists of 13 residues. Unmatched junction bases numbered 6, after V lost 7 bases and J lost 7 bases. Germline CDR1 SQVTM, CDR2 ANQGSEA. The CDR3 sequence is CSAAGTGVEKLFF. The CDR3 DNA sequence: TGCAGCGCCGCCGGGACAGGGGTTGAAAAACTGTTTTTT.